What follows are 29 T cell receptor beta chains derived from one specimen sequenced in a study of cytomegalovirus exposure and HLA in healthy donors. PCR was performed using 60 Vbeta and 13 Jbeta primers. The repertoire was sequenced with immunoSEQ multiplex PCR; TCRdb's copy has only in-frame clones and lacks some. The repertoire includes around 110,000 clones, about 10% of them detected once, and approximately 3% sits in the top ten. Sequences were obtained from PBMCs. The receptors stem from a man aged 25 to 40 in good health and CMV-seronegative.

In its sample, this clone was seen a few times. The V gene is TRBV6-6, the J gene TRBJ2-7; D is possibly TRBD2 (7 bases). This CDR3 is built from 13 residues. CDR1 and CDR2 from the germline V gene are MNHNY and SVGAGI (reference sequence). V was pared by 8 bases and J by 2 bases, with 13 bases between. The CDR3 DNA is TGTGCCAGCGCGGCGGGGGCCACCTACGAGCAGTACTTC. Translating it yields CASAAGATYEQYF.

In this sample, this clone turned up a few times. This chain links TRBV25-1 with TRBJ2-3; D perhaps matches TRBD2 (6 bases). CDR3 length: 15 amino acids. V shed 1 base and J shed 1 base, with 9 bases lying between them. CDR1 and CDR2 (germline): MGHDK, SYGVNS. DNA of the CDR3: TGTGCCAGCAGTGAATGGCCTAGCGGCACAGATACGCAGTATTTT. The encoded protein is CASSEWPSGTDTQYF.

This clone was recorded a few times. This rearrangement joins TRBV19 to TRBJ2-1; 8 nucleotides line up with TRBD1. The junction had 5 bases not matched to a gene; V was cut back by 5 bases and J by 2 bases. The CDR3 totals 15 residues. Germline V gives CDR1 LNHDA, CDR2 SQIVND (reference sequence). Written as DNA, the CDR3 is TGTGCCAGTAGTCCCGACAGGGGCACCTACAATGAGCAGTTCTTC. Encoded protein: CASSPDRGTYNEQFF.

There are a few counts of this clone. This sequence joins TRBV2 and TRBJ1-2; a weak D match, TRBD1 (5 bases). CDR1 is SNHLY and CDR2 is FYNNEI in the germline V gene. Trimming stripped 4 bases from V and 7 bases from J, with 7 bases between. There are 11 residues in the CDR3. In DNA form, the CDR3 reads TGTGCCAGCAGTGGGGGGGTTGGCTACACCTTC. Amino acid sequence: CASSGGVGYTF.

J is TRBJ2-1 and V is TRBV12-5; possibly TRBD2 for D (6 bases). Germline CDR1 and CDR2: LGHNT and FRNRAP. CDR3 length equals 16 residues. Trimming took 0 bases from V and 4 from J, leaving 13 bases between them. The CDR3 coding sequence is TGTGCTAGTGGTTTGGTGGCCCCTCGGGGGTACAATGAGCAGTTCTTC. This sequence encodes CASGLVAPRGYNEQFF.

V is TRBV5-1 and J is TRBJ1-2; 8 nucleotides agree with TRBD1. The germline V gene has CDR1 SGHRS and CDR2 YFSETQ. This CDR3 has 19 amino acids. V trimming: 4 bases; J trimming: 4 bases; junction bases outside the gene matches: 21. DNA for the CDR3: TGCGCCAGCAGCCAACCATGGACAGGGTCTAATTTGCTGGGCTATGGCTACACCTTC. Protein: CASSQPWTGSNLLGYGYTF.

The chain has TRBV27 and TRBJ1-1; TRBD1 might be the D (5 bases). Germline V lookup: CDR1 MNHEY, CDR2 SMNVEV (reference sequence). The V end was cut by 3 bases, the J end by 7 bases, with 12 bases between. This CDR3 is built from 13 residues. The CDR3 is CASSFNRGFEAFF. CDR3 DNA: TGTGCCAGCAGTTTCAATCGGGGGTTTGAAGCTTTCTTT.

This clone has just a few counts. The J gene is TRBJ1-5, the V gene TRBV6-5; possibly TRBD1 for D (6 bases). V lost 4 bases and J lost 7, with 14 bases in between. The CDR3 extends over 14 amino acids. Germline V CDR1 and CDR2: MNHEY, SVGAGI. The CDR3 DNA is TGTGCCAGCAGTTTTGACAGGCTCCGGCAGCCCCAGCATTTT. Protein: CASSFDRLRQPQHF.

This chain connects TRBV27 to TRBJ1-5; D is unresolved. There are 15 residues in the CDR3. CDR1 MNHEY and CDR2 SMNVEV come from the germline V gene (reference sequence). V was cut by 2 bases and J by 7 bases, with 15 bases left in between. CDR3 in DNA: TGTGCCAGCAGTTTAAAGGACCCTGCGGGGCAGCCCCAGCATTTT. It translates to CASSLKDPAGQPQHF.

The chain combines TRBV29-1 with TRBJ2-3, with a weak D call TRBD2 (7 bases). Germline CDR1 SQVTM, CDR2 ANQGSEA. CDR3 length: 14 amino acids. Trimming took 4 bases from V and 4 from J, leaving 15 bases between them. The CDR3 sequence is CSVAGRGTSDTQYF. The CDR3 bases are TGCAGCGTTGCGGGGAGGGGGACCTCAGATACGCAGTATTTT.

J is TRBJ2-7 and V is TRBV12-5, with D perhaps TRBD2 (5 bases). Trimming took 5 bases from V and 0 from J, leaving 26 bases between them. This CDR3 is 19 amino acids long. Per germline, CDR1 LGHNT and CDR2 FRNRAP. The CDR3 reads CASGLVGIGPIQTSYEQYF. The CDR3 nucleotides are TGTGCTAGTGGTCTCGTCGGGATAGGCCCTATACAGACCTCCTACGAGCAGTACTTC.

The CDR3 reads CASSLDGDSGTGELFF. Here the CDR3 DNA reads TGTGCCAGCAGCTTAGATGGGGACTCGGGCACCGGGGAGCTGTTTTTT. The chain has TRBV11-3 and TRBJ2-2; the D gene is possibly TRBD2 (6 bases). Between the trimmed V and J ends, which lost 0 bases and 4 bases, there was a span of 12 bases. The CDR3 is 16 residues long. Germline V gene sequence: CDR1 SGHNT, CDR2 YENEEA.

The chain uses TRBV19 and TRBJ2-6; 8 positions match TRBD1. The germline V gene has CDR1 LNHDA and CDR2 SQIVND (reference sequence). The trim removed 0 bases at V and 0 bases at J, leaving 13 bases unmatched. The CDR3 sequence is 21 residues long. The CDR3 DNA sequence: TGTGCCAGTAGTATAGATCTGGAAGAGACAGGGGACCCCTCTGGGGCCAACGTCCTGACTTTC. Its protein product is CASSIDLEETGDPSGANVLTF.

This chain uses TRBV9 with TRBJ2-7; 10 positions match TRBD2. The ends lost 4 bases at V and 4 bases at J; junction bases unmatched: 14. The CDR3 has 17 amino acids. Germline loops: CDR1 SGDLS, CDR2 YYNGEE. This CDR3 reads CASSPRTSGDGWYEQYF. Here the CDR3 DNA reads TGTGCCAGCAGCCCTCGTACTAGCGGGGATGGGTGGTACGAGCAGTACTTC.

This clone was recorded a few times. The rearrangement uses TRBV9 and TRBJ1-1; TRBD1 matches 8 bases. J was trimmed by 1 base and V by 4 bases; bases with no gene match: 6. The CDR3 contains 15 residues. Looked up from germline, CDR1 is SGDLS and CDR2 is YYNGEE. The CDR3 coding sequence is TGTGCCAGCAGCCCCCAGGGGGCTCAGAACACTGAAGCTTTCTTT. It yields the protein CASSPQGAQNTEAFF.

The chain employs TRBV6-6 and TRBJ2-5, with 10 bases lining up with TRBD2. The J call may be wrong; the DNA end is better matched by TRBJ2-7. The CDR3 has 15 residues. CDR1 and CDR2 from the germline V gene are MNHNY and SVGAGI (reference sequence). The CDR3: CASSYGLAGAYEQYF. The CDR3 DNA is TGTGCCAGCAGTTACGGTCTAGCGGGAGCCTACGAGCAGTACTTC.

Written as DNA, the CDR3 is TGCGCCAGCAGCCAAGAACCAGGAAATACGCAGTATTTT. It yields the protein CASSQEPGNTQYF. The chain employs TRBV4-1 and TRBJ2-3; no firm D call. Trimming stripped 0 bases from V and 7 bases from J, with 8 bases between. The germline V gene has CDR1 MGHRA and CDR2 YSYEKL. The CDR3 sequence is 13 residues long.

The CDR3 here is CASSQVIAAGTEAFF. CDR3 nucleotide sequence: TGTGCCAGCAGCCAAGTAATAGCGGCAGGCACTGAAGCTTTCTTT. The chain links TRBV4-2 to TRBJ1-1; D gene ambiguous. V lost 1 base and J lost 4, with 13 bases in between. The CDR3 loop spans 15 amino acids. CDR1 is LGHNA and CDR2 is YNFKEQ in the germline V gene.

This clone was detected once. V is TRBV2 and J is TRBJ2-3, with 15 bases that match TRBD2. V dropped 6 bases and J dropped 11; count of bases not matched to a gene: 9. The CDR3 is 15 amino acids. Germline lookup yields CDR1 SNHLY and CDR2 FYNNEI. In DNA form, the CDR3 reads TGTGCCAGCAGCAGAGGACTAGCGGGAGGGGTTGAGCAGTATTTT. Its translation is CASSRGLAGGVEQYF.

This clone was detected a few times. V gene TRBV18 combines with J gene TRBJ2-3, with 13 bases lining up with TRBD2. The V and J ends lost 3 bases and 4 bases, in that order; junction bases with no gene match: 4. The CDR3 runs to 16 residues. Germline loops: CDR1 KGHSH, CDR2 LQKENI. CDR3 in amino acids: CASSPWTSGSADTQYF. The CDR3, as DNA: TGTGCCAGCTCACCCTGGACTAGCGGGAGCGCAGATACGCAGTATTTT.

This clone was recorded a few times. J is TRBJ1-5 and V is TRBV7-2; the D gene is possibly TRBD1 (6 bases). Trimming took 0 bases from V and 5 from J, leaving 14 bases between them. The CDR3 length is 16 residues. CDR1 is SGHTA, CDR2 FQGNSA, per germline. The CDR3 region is CASSLARSGAHQPQHF. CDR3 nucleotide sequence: TGTGCCAGCAGCTTAGCGCGGTCAGGGGCCCATCAGCCCCAGCATTTT.

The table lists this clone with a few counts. CDR3 coding DNA: TGTGCCAGCAGCACAGGGATTTTCTATGAGCAGTTCTTC. Translated, it gives CASSTGIFYEQFF. J is TRBJ2-1 and V is TRBV27; tentative D call: TRBD1 (6 bases). The CDR3 has 13 residues. Trimming left V 6 bases short and J 8 bases short, with 14 bases between. Germline lookup yields CDR1 MNHEY and CDR2 SMNVEV (reference sequence).

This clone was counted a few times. The CDR3 spells CASSSIRGPGNTIYF. In nucleotides, the CDR3 is TGTGCCAGCAGTTCTATAAGGGGGCCTGGAAACACCATATATTTT. The genes are TRBV28 and TRBJ1-3; 7 nucleotides match TRBD1. The J segment lost 2 bases and the V segment lost 4 bases, leaving 5 bases of the junction unmatched. The V gene's germline CDR1 is MDHEN and CDR2 SYDVKM. The CDR3 length is 15 residues.

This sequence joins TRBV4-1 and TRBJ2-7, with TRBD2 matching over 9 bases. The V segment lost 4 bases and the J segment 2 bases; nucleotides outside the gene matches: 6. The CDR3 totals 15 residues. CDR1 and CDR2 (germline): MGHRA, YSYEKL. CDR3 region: CASSPRTSAPYEQYF. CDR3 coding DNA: TGCGCCAGCAGCCCCCGGACTAGCGCCCCCTACGAGCAGTACTTC.

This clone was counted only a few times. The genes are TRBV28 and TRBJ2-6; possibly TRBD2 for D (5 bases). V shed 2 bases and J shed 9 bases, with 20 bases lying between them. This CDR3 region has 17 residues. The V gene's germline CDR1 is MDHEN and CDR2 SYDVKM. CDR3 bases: TGTGCCAGCAGTTTAGGAGGCGGATCCCTGGAGGACAACGTCCTGACTTTC. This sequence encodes CASSLGGGSLEDNVLTF.

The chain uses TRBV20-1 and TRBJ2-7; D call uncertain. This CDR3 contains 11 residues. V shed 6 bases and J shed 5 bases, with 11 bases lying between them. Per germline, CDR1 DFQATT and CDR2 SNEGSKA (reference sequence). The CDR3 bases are TGCAGTGCCCAGATCGTGGACGAGCAGTACTTC. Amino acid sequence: CSAQIVDEQYF.

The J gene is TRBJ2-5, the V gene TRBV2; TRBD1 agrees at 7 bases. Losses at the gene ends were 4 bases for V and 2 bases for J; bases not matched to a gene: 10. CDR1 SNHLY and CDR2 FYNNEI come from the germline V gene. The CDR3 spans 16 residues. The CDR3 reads CASSAFGQEPQETQYF. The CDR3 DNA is TGTGCCAGCAGTGCCTTCGGACAGGAGCCACAAGAGACCCAGTACTTC.

CDR3 region: CASSTGLAGGYEQYF. Here the CDR3 DNA reads TGTGCCAGCTCAACGGGACTAGCGGGAGGCTACGAGCAGTACTTC. The V and J genes are TRBV18 and TRBJ2-7; 15 positions agree with TRBD2. Germline V gene sequence: CDR1 KGHSH, CDR2 LQKENI. The CDR3 is made up of 15 amino acids. The ends lost 5 bases at V and 3 bases at J; junction bases unmatched: 2. The full variable domain, completed using reference TRBV18 and TRBJ2-7, is NAGVMQNPRHLVRRRGQEARLRCSPMKGHSHVYWYRQLPEEGLKFMVYLQKENIIDESGMPKERFSAEFPKEGPSILRIQQVVRGDSAAYFCASSTGLAGGYEQYFGPGTRLTVT.

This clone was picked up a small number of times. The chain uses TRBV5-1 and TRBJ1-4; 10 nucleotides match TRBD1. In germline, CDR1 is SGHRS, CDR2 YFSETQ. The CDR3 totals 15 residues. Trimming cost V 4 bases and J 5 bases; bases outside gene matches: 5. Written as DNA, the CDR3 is TGCGCCAGCAGCCGACGGGGACAGGGGAATGAAAAACTGTTTTTT. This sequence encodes CASSRRGQGNEKLFF. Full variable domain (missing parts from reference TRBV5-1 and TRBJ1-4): KAGVTQTPRYLIKTRGQQVTLSCSPISGHRSVSWYQQTPGQGLQFLFEYFSETQRNKGNFPGRFSGRQFSNSRSEMNVSTLELGDSALYLCASSRRGQGNEKLFFGSGTQLSVL.